This entry lists 17 T cell receptor beta chains sequenced from one sample in a study of blood T cell repertoires in COVID-19. Clones were read by immunoSEQ multiplex PCR, and TCRdb kept only the in-frame ones, dropping some. The profile shows some 260,000 clones, about 70% of them singletons. Material for sequencing was peripheral blood. Receptors originate from a woman older than 75 with acute or convalescent COVID-19.

The chain employs TRBV29-1 and TRBJ2-5; a possible D gene is TRBD2 (6 bases). CDR1 and CDR2 from the germline V gene are SQVTM and ANQGSEA. The CDR3 is 12 amino acids. Trimming took off 7 bases at V and 3 bases at J, with 12 bases between the two ends. CDR3 coding DNA: TGCAGCGCTCGGGACTTGAAAGAGACCCAGTACTTC. The encoded protein is CSARDLKETQYF.

J is TRBJ1-5 and V is TRBV6-1, with D maybe TRBD1 (6 bases). Germline V CDR1 and CDR2: MNHNS, SASEGT. The CDR3 runs 16 residues. Deletions cut 2 bases from V and 0 bases from J, with 11 bases between. CDR3 sequence reads: CASSEFRTASNQPQHF. As DNA, the CDR3 is TGTGCCAGCAGTGAATTTAGGACAGCTAGCAATCAGCCCCAGCATTTT.

The chain combines TRBV2 with TRBJ2-7; 10 bases map to TRBD1. V dropped 6 bases and J dropped 6; count of bases not matched to a gene: 5. The CDR3 runs to 13 residues. CDR1 is SNHLY and CDR2 is FYNNEI in the germline V gene. CDR3 nucleotides: TGTGCCAGCAGGGTGACAGGGGGCGGCGAGCAGTACTTC. Translation gives CASRVTGGGEQYF.

This rearrangement joins TRBV28 to TRBJ1-1; TRBD1 might be the D (5 bases). V was pared by 4 bases and J by 5 bases, with 20 bases between. Looked up from germline, CDR1 is MDHEN and CDR2 is SYDVKM. CDR3 size: 16 residues. CDR3 coding DNA: TGTGCCAGCAGTTCCGGGAGTACAGGAGTGTGGACTGAAGCTTTCTTT. This encodes CASSSGSTGVWTEAFF.

This clone was seen a handful of times. J is TRBJ2-3 and V is TRBV5-4; 9 bases align to TRBD1. The CDR3 sequence is 16 residues long. Germline values: CDR1 SGHNT, CDR2 YYREEE (reference sequence). V trimming: 1 base; J trimming: 3 bases; junction bases outside the gene matches: 6. CDR3: CASSLTLDRGTDTQYF. The CDR3 DNA reads TGTGCCAGCAGCTTGACCTTGGACAGGGGTACAGATACGCAGTATTTT.

This clone came up once. The chain recombines TRBV7-6 with TRBJ2-3; TRBD2 matches 12 bases. CDR1 is SGHVS, CDR2 FNYEAQ, per germline. This CDR3 comprises 17 residues. V lost 2 bases to trimming and J lost 1 base; unmatched junction nucleotides: 4. The CDR3 DNA is TGTGCCAGCAGCTTACTAGCGGGGGGGCTTGGCACAGATACGCAGTATTTT. Its translation is CASSLLAGGLGTDTQYF.

This clone has more than one count but fewer than ten. The rearrangement uses TRBV10-3 and TRBJ2-6; D gene ambiguous. Trimming cost V 10 bases and J 6 bases, with 7 bases left between them. Germline CDR1 ENHRY, CDR2 SYGVKD. This CDR3 is 11 amino acids long. The CDR3 coding sequence is TGTGCCACCGAGCAGGCCAACGTCCTGACTTTC. This codes for CATEQANVLTF.

The chain uses TRBV11-3 and TRBJ2-7, with D perhaps matching TRBD1 (6 bases). Germline CDR1 reads SGHNT; CDR2 reads YENEEA. The CDR3 sequence is 14 residues long. The chain's CDR3 is CATWTDGKTYEQYF. The CDR3 DNA reads TGTGCAACCTGGACAGACGGGAAAACCTACGAGCAGTACTTC.

The chain links TRBV4-1 to TRBJ1-1; no definite D call. Germline V gene sequence: CDR1 MGHRA, CDR2 YSYEKL. The CDR3 covers 17 residues. V lost 4 bases and J lost 1, with 19 bases in between. This CDR3 reads CASSPASRSLANTEAFF. CDR3 nucleotides: TGCGCCAGCAGCCCGGCTAGTCGCAGCCTGGCGAACACTGAAGCTTTCTTT.

The chain employs TRBV27 and TRBJ1-3; TRBD1 agrees at 8 bases. The CDR3 loop spans 16 amino acids. Germline CDR1 and CDR2: MNHEY and SMNVEV (reference sequence). Unmatched junction bases numbered 5, after V lost 4 bases and J lost 0 bases. The CDR3 spells CASSYRGMDSGNTIYF. The CDR3 DNA follows: TGTGCCAGCAGTTACAGGGGGATGGACTCTGGAAACACCATATATTTT.

The rearrangement links TRBV3-1 (or the pseudogene TRBV3-2) to TRBJ2-2; weak D call: TRBD2 (6 bases). The CDR3 consists of 14 residues. The germline V and J ends were trimmed by 1 base and 6 bases, with 9 bases remaining between them. The germline V gene encodes CDR1 LGHDT and CDR2 YNNKEL (reference sequence). The chain's CDR3 is CASSQGGASGELFF. The CDR3 coding sequence is TGTGCCAGCAGCCAAGGCGGGGCTTCCGGGGAGCTGTTTTTT.

The gene calls are TRBV27 and TRBJ2-1; 12 nucleotides match TRBD2. After removal of 3 bases from V and 6 bases from J, the junction contained 9 bases not matched to a gene. The germline CDR1 and CDR2 sequences are MNHEY and SMNVEV (reference sequence). This CDR3 region has 17 residues. The CDR3 sequence: CASSLRLAGAVPNEQFF. CDR3 sequence (DNA): TGTGCCAGCAGTTTGAGACTAGCGGGAGCGGTCCCCAATGAGCAGTTCTTC.

The CDR3 is CASRLAATDTQYF. The CDR3 DNA follows: TGTGCCAGTCGGCTAGCGGCCACAGATACGCAGTATTTT. The chain is built from TRBV19 and TRBJ2-3; 7 bases align to TRBD2. This CDR3 is 13 amino acids long. From germline, CDR1 is LNHDA and CDR2 SQIVND (reference sequence). V shed 8 bases, J shed 2 bases, and the junction held 4 bases outside the gene matches.

The chain is built from TRBV7-9 and TRBJ2-3; D not resolved. The ends were cut back, 5 bases at V and 3 bases at J, with 12 bases in the middle. Germline V gives CDR1 SEHNR, CDR2 FQNEAQ (reference sequence). This CDR3 contains 14 residues. CDR3 nucleotide sequence: TGTGCCAGCAGCCCACGATCTAGAACAGATACGCAGTATTTT. Translating it yields CASSPRSRTDTQYF. Drawing the rest from reference TRBV7-9 and TRBJ2-3, the complete variable domain is DTGVSQNPRHKITKRGQNVTFRCDPISEHNRLYWYRQTLGQGPEFLTYFQNEAQLEKSRLLSDRFSAERPKGSFSTLEIQRTEQGDSAMYLCASSPRSRTDTQYFGPGTRLTVL.

V and J are TRBV9 and TRBJ2-1; 15 bases match TRBD2. CDR1 and CDR2 from the germline V gene are SGDLS and YYNGEE. This CDR3 spans 16 amino acids. Trimming at V came to 3 bases and at J to 2 bases, leaving 0 bases not matched to a gene. The CDR3 sequence: CASSGTSGRAYNEQFF. DNA of the CDR3: TGTGCCAGCAGCGGGACTAGCGGGAGGGCCTACAATGAGCAGTTCTTC.

The chain has TRBV18 and TRBJ2-1, with D tentatively TRBD2 (5 bases). CDR1 is KGHSH and CDR2 is LQKENI in the germline V gene. V dropped 3 bases and J dropped 7 bases, with 7 bases sitting between them. CDR3 length equals 12 residues. The CDR3 nucleotides read TGTGCCAGCTCACCCGGGGTGAATGAGCAGTTCTTC. It specifies CASSPGVNEQFF.

J is TRBJ1-5 and V is TRBV4-3, with D unclear. Germline lookup yields CDR1 LGHNA and CDR2 YSLEER. CDR3 size: 15 residues. V was trimmed by 0 bases and J by 4 bases, leaving 10 bases between them. CDR3 sequence (DNA): TGCGCCAGCAGCCAAGAACACCAACGAAATCAGCCCCAGCATTTT. It yields the protein CASSQEHQRNQPQHF.